Here is one TCR beta chain with its context. The antigen remains unidentified. The CDR3 is made up of 15 amino acids. The germline V gene encodes CDR1 MNHEY and CDR2 SVGAGI. Each TRB cDNA library was prepared by 5' RACE (with UMI labels). After re-calling the 5' RACE reads, TCRdb lists one entry per CDR3 protein, DNA absent. Here the sample table reports just under 90,000 distinct CDR3 sequences. The data originate from a study of CXCR3-negative and CXCR3-positive naive CD8 T cells. Across the study: The libraries together contributed about 130 million TRB reads, each supplying about 1.5 +/- 0.3 million. Study-wide results and caveats: TRB CDR3 properties were used to infer TCR strength, and surface CD5 was comparable between naive subsets. When CXCR3-positive naive cells were set against CXCR3-negative naive cells, the former had more hydrophobic TRB CDR3s.

The receptor was isolated from a human donor in good health. Some clones in this sample may be carry-over from other donors' samples. The sequencing sample was made of naive CXCR3+ CD8+ T cells from blood. Subset here: CD45RO-CCR7+CD27+CD95- naive CD8+ T cells expressing CXCR3 (TNR3+). The chain is built from TRBV6-5 and TRBJ2-1; TCRdb outputs TRBD1, but without DNA this stays unchecked. The CDR3 protein is CASSPWSDSYNEQFF.